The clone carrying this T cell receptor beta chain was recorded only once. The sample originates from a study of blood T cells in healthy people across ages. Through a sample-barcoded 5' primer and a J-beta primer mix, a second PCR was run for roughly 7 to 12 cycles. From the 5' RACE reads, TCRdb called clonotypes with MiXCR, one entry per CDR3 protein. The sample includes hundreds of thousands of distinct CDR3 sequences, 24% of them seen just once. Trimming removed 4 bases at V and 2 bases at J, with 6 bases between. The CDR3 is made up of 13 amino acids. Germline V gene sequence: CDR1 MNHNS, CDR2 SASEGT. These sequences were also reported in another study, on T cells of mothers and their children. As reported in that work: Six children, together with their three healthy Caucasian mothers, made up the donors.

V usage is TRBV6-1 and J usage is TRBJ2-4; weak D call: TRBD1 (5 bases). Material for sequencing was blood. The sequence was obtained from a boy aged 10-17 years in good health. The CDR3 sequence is CASSAGSKNIQYF. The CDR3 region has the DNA TGTGCCAGCAGTGCAGGGTCCAAAAACATTCAGTACTTC.